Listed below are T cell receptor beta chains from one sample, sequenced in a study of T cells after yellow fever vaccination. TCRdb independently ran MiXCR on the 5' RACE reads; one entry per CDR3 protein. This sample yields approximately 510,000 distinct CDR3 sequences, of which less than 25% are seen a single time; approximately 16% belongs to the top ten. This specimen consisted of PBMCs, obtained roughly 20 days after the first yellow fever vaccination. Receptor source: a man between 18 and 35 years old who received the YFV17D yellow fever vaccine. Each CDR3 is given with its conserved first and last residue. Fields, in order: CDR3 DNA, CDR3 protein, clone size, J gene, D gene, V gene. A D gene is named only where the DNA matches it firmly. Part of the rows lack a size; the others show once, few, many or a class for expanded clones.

DNA: TGCGCCAGCAGCCCGTCGACAGGGGGGACGTACGAGCAGTACTTC
CDR3: CASSPSTGGTYEQYF
size: few
J: TRBJ2-7
D: TRBD1
V: TRBV5-1

DNA: TGTGCCAGCAGCCGCGCGAGGGGGGGCGCCACCTTC
CDR3: CASSRARGGATF
size: few
J: TRBJ1-2
D: -
V: TRBV7-2

DNA: TGTGCCAGCAGTTTAACACCCGGGAGCCCCTACGAGCAGTACTTC
CDR3: CASSLTPGSPYEQYF
size: few
J: TRBJ2-7
D: -
V: TRBV28

DNA: TGTGCCAGCAGACCGCCCAACTATGGCTACACCTTC
CDR3: CASRPPNYGYTF
size: -
J: TRBJ1-2
D: -
V: TRBV6-5

DNA: TGCGCCAGCAGCCTCCCACAGGGTGGCACAGATACGCAGTATTTT
CDR3: CASSLPQGGTDTQYF
size: once
J: TRBJ2-3
D: -
V: TRBV5-1

DNA: TGTGCCTTAGGGGGCCCAACCTACGAGCAGTACTTC
CDR3: CALGGPTYEQYF
size: -
J: TRBJ2-7
D: TRBD1
V: TRBV6-5

DNA: TGTGCCAGCAGCTTAGTGGCAGGGAGACGGAATGAGCAGTTCTTC
CDR3: CASSLVAGRRNEQFF
size: few
J: TRBJ2-1
D: -
V: TRBV7-9

DNA: TGTGCCAGCAGCTGGGGCGGGGCAGCCCCAGATACGCAGTATTTT
CDR3: CASSWGGAAPDTQYF
size: -
J: TRBJ2-3
D: -
V: TRBV7-9

DNA: TGTGCCAGCAGCTTAACGTTAGGATCGTATGAGCAGTTCTTC
CDR3: CASSLTLGSYEQFF
size: -
J: TRBJ2-1
D: -
V: TRBV7-3

DNA: TGTGCCAGCAGGGCCGCCGGGGAGCTGTTTTTT
CDR3: CASRAAGELFF
size: -
J: TRBJ2-2
D: -
V: TRBV12-3/TRBV12-4

DNA: TGTGCCAGCAGTTCGGGACTTCTCTCTGGGGCCAACGTCCTGACTTTC
CDR3: CASSSGLLSGANVLTF
size: -
J: TRBJ2-6
D: -
V: TRBV6-5

DNA: TGTGCCAGCAGTTACTTGGGGGCCGGGGAGCTGTTTTTT
CDR3: CASSYLGAGELFF
size: many
J: TRBJ2-2
D: -
V: TRBV6-5

DNA: TGCAGTGCTAGAGGTGGGGGGGCACAAGAGACCCAGTACTTC
CDR3: CSARGGGAQETQYF
size: -
J: TRBJ2-5
D: -
V: TRBV20-1

DNA: TGTGCCATCAGGACAGGACGCACGGACAATGAGCAGTTCTTC
CDR3: CAIRTGRTDNEQFF
size: few
J: TRBJ2-1
D: -
V: TRBV10-3